These T cell receptor beta chains were read from a single sample in a study of chemoradiotherapy in HPV16-positive cancers. Clones were read by immunoSEQ multiplex PCR, and TCRdb kept only the in-frame ones, dropping some. The sample contains 6,800 or so clones, almost 80% of which appear only once. The sample was taken from a patient who underwent chemoradiotherapy. The receptors stem from a human donor with HPV-associated anogenital cancer. Each CDR3 is given with its conserved first and last residue. A D gene is named only where the DNA matches it firmly. Only some rows state a clone size, as once, few, many or a class for expanded clones.

j_call: TRBJ1-1
clone_size: once
d_call: TRBD1
v_call: TRBV5-4
cdr3_nt: TGTGCCAGCACCTTGACTTCAACAGGGGGCGATGAAGCTTTCTTT
cdr3_aa: CASTLTSTGGDEAFF

j_call: TRBJ2-2
clone_size: NA
d_call: NA
v_call: TRBV7-2
cdr3_nt: TGTGCCAGCAGCTATGGGCCCAGCGGAGGGGGCGGGGAGCTGTTTTTT
cdr3_aa: CASSYGPSGGGGELFF

j_call: TRBJ1-1
clone_size: NA
d_call: NA
v_call: TRBV30
cdr3_nt: TGTGCCTGGAGTCCCCGGGGGCTCGGGAGGGCTTTCTTT
cdr3_aa: CAWSPRGLGRAFF

j_call: TRBJ1-6
clone_size: NA
d_call: NA
v_call: TRBV28
cdr3_nt: TGTGCCAGCAGTTTATTTCAGGGCAGGAATTCACCCCTCCACTTT
cdr3_aa: CASSLFQGRNSPLHF

j_call: TRBJ2-3
clone_size: NA
d_call: NA
v_call: TRBV27
cdr3_nt: TGTGCCAGCAGTCAACGAAGTACGCAGTATTTT
cdr3_aa: CASSQRSTQYF

j_call: TRBJ2-2
clone_size: NA
d_call: TRBD2
v_call: TRBV4-2
cdr3_nt: TGTGCCAGCAGCCAAGGTCTAGCGGTGGAGAGAACCGGGGAGCTGTTTTTT
cdr3_aa: CASSQGLAVERTGELFF

j_call: TRBJ1-2
clone_size: NA
d_call: NA
v_call: TRBV15
cdr3_nt: TGTGCCACCAGCAGAGATCCCTCGGGGGGTGGGGGCTACACCTTC
cdr3_aa: CATSRDPSGGGGYTF

j_call: TRBJ1-1
clone_size: NA
d_call: NA
v_call: TRBV18
cdr3_nt: TGTGCCAGCTCACCCACAAAGGGGGACGGGTTTGAAGCTTTCTTT
cdr3_aa: CASSPTKGDGFEAFF

j_call: TRBJ1-5
clone_size: NA
d_call: NA
v_call: TRBV5-1
cdr3_nt: TGCGCCAGCAGCTTGGCCGGGGGGGCCGGGCAGCCCCAGCATTTT
cdr3_aa: CASSLAGGAGQPQHF

j_call: TRBJ1-5
clone_size: NA
d_call: NA
v_call: TRBV16
cdr3_nt: TGTGCCAGCAGCCCGCAGGGGAAGGAAAAGCCCCAGCATTTT
cdr3_aa: CASSPQGKEKPQHF

j_call: TRBJ1-6
clone_size: NA
d_call: NA
v_call: TRBV27
cdr3_nt: TGTGCCAGCGCACAGGAGGATAATTCACCCCTCCACTTT
cdr3_aa: CASAQEDNSPLHF

j_call: TRBJ2-1
clone_size: NA
d_call: NA
v_call: TRBV2
cdr3_nt: TGTGCCAGCAGCCGGGGGCAGGTGAACAATGAGCAGTTCTTC
cdr3_aa: CASSRGQVNNEQFF

j_call: TRBJ1-4
clone_size: NA
d_call: NA
v_call: TRBV6-1
cdr3_nt: TGTGCCAGCAGTGAAGCCATTGCCTCAACTAATGAAAAACTGTTTTTT
cdr3_aa: CASSEAIASTNEKLFF

j_call: TRBJ1-2
clone_size: few
d_call: NA
v_call: TRBV28
cdr3_nt: TGTGCCAGCAGTTTAGGGGCTAACTATGGCTACACCTTC
cdr3_aa: CASSLGANYGYTF

j_call: TRBJ1-1
clone_size: NA
d_call: NA
v_call: TRBV5-4
cdr3_nt: TGTGCCAGCACCCCTACGAAACGGGGGTTGGCAAAAAACACTGAAGCTTTCTTT
cdr3_aa: CASTPTKRGLAKNTEAFF

j_call: TRBJ2-7
clone_size: NA
d_call: TRBD1
v_call: TRBV28
cdr3_nt: TGTGCCAGCAGTCGACCCGGGACAGGCTCCTACGAGCAGTACTTC
cdr3_aa: CASSRPGTGSYEQYF

j_call: TRBJ1-1
clone_size: NA
d_call: NA
v_call: TRBV6-4
cdr3_nt: TGTGCCAGCAGTACGACGACGGCTACTGAAGCTTTCTTT
cdr3_aa: CASSTTTATEAFF

j_call: TRBJ1-4
clone_size: NA
d_call: TRBD1
v_call: TRBV28
cdr3_nt: TGTGCCAGCAGAGGGACAGGGCAGGGTGAAAAACTGTTTTTT
cdr3_aa: CASRGTGQGEKLFF

j_call: TRBJ1-1
clone_size: NA
d_call: NA
v_call: TRBV4-3
cdr3_nt: TGCGCCAGCAGCCTAAACACCGGGAGGAACACTGAAGCTTTCTTT
cdr3_aa: CASSLNTGRNTEAFF

j_call: TRBJ2-1
clone_size: NA
d_call: TRBD2
v_call: TRBV9
cdr3_nt: TGTGCCAGCAGCTTAACACATATGACTAGCGGATACAATGAGCAGTTCTTC
cdr3_aa: CASSLTHMTSGYNEQFF

j_call: TRBJ1-2
clone_size: NA
d_call: TRBD1
v_call: TRBV6-6
cdr3_nt: TGTGCCAGCAGTTACTCAGGACAGGGCGGGGGCTACACCTTC
cdr3_aa: CASSYSGQGGGYTF

j_call: TRBJ2-1
clone_size: few
d_call: TRBD2
v_call: TRBV10-3
cdr3_nt: TGTGCCATCAGTGAGTCGAGCGGGAGGGCCGTTGAGCAGTTCTTC
cdr3_aa: CAISESSGRAVEQFF

j_call: TRBJ2-2
clone_size: NA
d_call: TRBD1
v_call: TRBV10-1
cdr3_nt: TGCGCCAGCAGTGATGGGACAGGGGTTAATACCGGGGAGCTGTTTTTT
cdr3_aa: CASSDGTGVNTGELFF

j_call: TRBJ1-1
clone_size: few
d_call: NA
v_call: TRBV6-4
cdr3_nt: TGTGCCAGCAGTGAAGGTCGGGACGGAGCCGGAGAAGCTTTCTTT
cdr3_aa: CASSEGRDGAGEAFF

j_call: TRBJ1-1
clone_size: NA
d_call: NA
v_call: TRBV4-1
cdr3_nt: TGCGCCAGCAGCCAATATACGGGGGGAGACACTGAAGCTTTCTTT
cdr3_aa: CASSQYTGGDTEAFF

j_call: TRBJ2-7
clone_size: NA
d_call: TRBD2
v_call: TRBV13
cdr3_nt: TGTGCCAGCAGCTCTAGGGGACTAGCGGCCTACGAGCAGTACTTC
cdr3_aa: CASSSRGLAAYEQYF

j_call: TRBJ1-5
clone_size: once
d_call: TRBD1
v_call: TRBV6-1
cdr3_nt: TGTGCCAGCAGTGATACGGGACAGGACTATCAGCCCCAGCATTTT
cdr3_aa: CASSDTGQDYQPQHF

j_call: TRBJ1-1
clone_size: NA
d_call: TRBD1
v_call: TRBV6-4
cdr3_nt: TGTGCCAGCAGTGCTCTTTTTTCCGGGACAGGGGGCCGCACTGAAGCTTTCTTT
cdr3_aa: CASSALFSGTGGRTEAFF

j_call: TRBJ1-2
clone_size: NA
d_call: TRBD1
v_call: TRBV4-2
cdr3_nt: TGTGCCAGCAGCCAAGCGGCGGACAGGGCCGACTATGGCTACACCTTC
cdr3_aa: CASSQAADRADYGYTF

j_call: TRBJ2-7
clone_size: NA
d_call: NA
v_call: TRBV28
cdr3_nt: TGTGCCAGCAGTTTCGCGGGACGTCCTCCTAACGAGCAGTACTTC
cdr3_aa: CASSFAGRPPNEQYF

j_call: TRBJ1-2
clone_size: NA
d_call: TRBD1
v_call: TRBV27
cdr3_nt: TGTGCCAGCAGTCCTCAACCAACATGGACAGGGTTGAACTATGGCTACACCTTC
cdr3_aa: CASSPQPTWTGLNYGYTF

j_call: TRBJ1-2
clone_size: NA
d_call: NA
v_call: TRBV4-1
cdr3_nt: TGCGCCAGCAGCCCAGAGTTCGGGGCATTAGGTGGCTACACCTTC
cdr3_aa: CASSPEFGALGGYTF

j_call: TRBJ1-6
clone_size: few
d_call: NA
v_call: TRBV30
cdr3_nt: TGTGCCTACGATCCGCCCCTCCACTTT
cdr3_aa: CAYDPPLHF

j_call: TRBJ2-7
clone_size: NA
d_call: TRBD1
v_call: TRBV7-9
cdr3_nt: TGTGCCAGCAGCTTCGGGACAGCTCCCTACGAGCAGTACTTC
cdr3_aa: CASSFGTAPYEQYF

j_call: TRBJ2-7
clone_size: once
d_call: NA
v_call: TRBV18
cdr3_nt: TGTGCCAGCTCGACACAAGGGGGAGGCTACGAGCAGTACTTC
cdr3_aa: CASSTQGGGYEQYF

j_call: TRBJ1-6
clone_size: NA
d_call: NA
v_call: TRBV11-3
cdr3_nt: TGTGCCAGCAGCTTCGAGACCTACGGGACACCTTCACCCCTCCACTTT
cdr3_aa: CASSFETYGTPSPLHF